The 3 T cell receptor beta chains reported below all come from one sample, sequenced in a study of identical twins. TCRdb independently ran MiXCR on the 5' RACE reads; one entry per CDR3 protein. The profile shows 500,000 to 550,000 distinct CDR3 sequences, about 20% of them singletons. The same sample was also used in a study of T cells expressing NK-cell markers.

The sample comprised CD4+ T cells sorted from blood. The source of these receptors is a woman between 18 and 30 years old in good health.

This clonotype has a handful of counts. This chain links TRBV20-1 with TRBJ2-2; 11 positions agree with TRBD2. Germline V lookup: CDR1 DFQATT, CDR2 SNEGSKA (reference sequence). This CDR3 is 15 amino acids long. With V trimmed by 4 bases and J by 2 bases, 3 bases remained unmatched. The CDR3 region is CSATRLAGNTGELFF. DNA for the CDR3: TGCAGTGCTACCAGACTAGCGGGAAACACCGGGGAGCTGTTTTTT.

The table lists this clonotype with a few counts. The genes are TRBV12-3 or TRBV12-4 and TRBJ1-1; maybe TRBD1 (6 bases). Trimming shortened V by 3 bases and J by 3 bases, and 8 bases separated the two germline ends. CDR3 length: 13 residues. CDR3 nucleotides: TGTGCCAGCAGTTTTCGGACAGACACTGAAGCTTTCTTT. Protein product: CASSFRTDTEAFF.

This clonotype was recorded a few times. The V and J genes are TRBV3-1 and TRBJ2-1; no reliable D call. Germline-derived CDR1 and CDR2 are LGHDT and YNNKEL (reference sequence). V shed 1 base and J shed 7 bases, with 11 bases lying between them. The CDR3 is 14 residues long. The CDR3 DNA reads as TGTGCCAGCAGCCAAGGATTCAGGCGGAATGAGCAGTTCTTC. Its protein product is CASSQGFRRNEQFF.